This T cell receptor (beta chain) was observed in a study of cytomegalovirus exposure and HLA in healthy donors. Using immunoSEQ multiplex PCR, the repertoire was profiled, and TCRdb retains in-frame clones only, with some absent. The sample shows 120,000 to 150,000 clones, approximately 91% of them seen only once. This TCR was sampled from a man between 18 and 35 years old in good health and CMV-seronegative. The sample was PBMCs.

For the CDR3, the DNA is TGCGCCAGCAGCCTCTCGGGACTAGCGGGTGACTTCCCAGCCTACGAGCAGTACGTC. Protein product: CASSLSGLAGDFPAYEQYV. V and J are TRBV4-3 and TRBJ2-7, with 12 bases matching TRBD2. CDR1 and CDR2 (germline): LGHNA, YSLEER. CDR3 length: 19 amino acids. The trim removed 4 bases at V and 2 bases at J, leaving 15 bases unmatched.